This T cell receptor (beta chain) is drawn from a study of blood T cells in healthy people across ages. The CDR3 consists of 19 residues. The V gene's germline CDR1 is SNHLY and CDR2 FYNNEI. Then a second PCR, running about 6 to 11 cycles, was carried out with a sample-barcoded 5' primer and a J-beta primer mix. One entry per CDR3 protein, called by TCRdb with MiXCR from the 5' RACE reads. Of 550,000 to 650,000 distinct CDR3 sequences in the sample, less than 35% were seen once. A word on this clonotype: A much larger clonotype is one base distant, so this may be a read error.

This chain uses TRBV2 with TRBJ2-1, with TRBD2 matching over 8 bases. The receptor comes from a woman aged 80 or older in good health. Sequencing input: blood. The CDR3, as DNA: TGTGTCAGCAGTGAAGCCGGCTCGCGGGGGGCCAGCTCCTACAATGAGCAGTTCTTC. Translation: CVSSEAGSRGASSYNEQFF.